Listed below are T cell receptor beta chains from one sample, sequenced in a study of memory CD8 T cells in hepatitis C reinfection. Libraries were prepared by immunoSEQ multiplex PCR; TCRdb keeps only in-frame clonotypes and omits some of them. The sample yields some 44,000 clones, nearly 90% seen once. Sequencing was done on a sample of naive CD8+ T cells sorted from blood. The receptor set was obtained from a young man with hepatitis C virus infection. Each CDR3 is given with its conserved first and last residue.

j_call: TRBJ1-6
v_call: TRBV27
cdr3_aa: CATTGGSYNSPLHF

j_call: TRBJ2-7
v_call: TRBV28
cdr3_aa: CASSSTAATYEQYF

j_call: TRBJ1-6
v_call: TRBV12-5
cdr3_aa: CASGPDRVRSPLHF

j_call: TRBJ2-1
v_call: TRBV10-2
cdr3_aa: CASSLLGGTGTNEQFF

j_call: TRBJ1-1
v_call: TRBV13
cdr3_aa: CASSDGNSNTEAFF

j_call: TRBJ2-3
v_call: TRBV9
cdr3_aa: CASSVGTGSTDTQYF

j_call: TRBJ2-5
v_call: TRBV10-2
cdr3_aa: CASSELAGVGETQYF

j_call: TRBJ2-2
v_call: TRBV5-6
cdr3_aa: CASSLRTSDTGELFF

j_call: TRBJ1-4
v_call: TRBV19
cdr3_aa: CASSWGATNEKLFF

j_call: TRBJ1-2
v_call: TRBV7-6
cdr3_aa: CASSPDRAGYGGYTF

j_call: TRBJ1-6
v_call: TRBV6-5
cdr3_aa: CASRYFQVNSPLHF

j_call: TRBJ1-6
v_call: TRBV15
cdr3_aa: CATSRAGQPNSPLHF

j_call: TRBJ2-6
v_call: TRBV29-1
cdr3_aa: CSVDHDRFRSGANVLTF

j_call: TRBJ2-1
v_call: TRBV28
cdr3_aa: CASSSRVSPSYNEQFF

j_call: TRBJ1-1
v_call: TRBV7-6
cdr3_aa: CASSPATGGTEAFF

j_call: TRBJ2-1
v_call: TRBV11-2
cdr3_aa: CASSIGRSSGPSYNEQFF

j_call: TRBJ1-2
v_call: TRBV27
cdr3_aa: CASSLYQGAIYGYTF

j_call: TRBJ2-4
v_call: TRBV15
cdr3_aa: CATSRDGQAKNIQYF

j_call: TRBJ2-3
v_call: TRBV4-3
cdr3_aa: CASSQDRVQGVDADTQYF

j_call: TRBJ1-5
v_call: TRBV9
cdr3_aa: CASGGGDNQPQHF

j_call: TRBJ1-1
v_call: TRBV11-1
cdr3_aa: CASSRDRGDLLNTEAFF

j_call: TRBJ1-1
v_call: TRBV28
cdr3_aa: CASRNRGTNTEAFF

j_call: TRBJ2-5
v_call: TRBV28
cdr3_aa: CASSRLDQETQYF

j_call: TRBJ1-1
v_call: TRBV19
cdr3_aa: CASYTGTNTEAFF

j_call: TRBJ1-1
v_call: TRBV2
cdr3_aa: CASSATTGYMNTEAFF

j_call: TRBJ2-1
v_call: TRBV29-1
cdr3_aa: CSVEDPRTGESSYNEQFF

j_call: TRBJ2-7
v_call: TRBV5-1
cdr3_aa: CASSAGLAGAFSYEQYF

j_call: TRBJ1-6
v_call: TRBV6-6
cdr3_aa: CASSYSFGRADSPLHF

j_call: TRBJ1-6
v_call: TRBV6-5
cdr3_aa: CASSWEQGLQAPLHF

j_call: TRBJ2-3
v_call: TRBV27
cdr3_aa: CASSLSGGASTDTQYF

j_call: TRBJ1-3
v_call: TRBV4-1
cdr3_aa: CASGQGRSGNTIYF

j_call: TRBJ2-7
v_call: TRBV11-2
cdr3_aa: CASSLYRDSYEQYF

j_call: TRBJ2-1
v_call: TRBV5-1
cdr3_aa: CASSLTTGSYNEQFF

j_call: TRBJ1-1
v_call: TRBV19
cdr3_aa: CASSPTGTTEAFF

j_call: TRBJ2-1
v_call: TRBV7-9
cdr3_aa: CASSSSGGVNEQFF

j_call: TRBJ2-2
v_call: TRBV11-2
cdr3_aa: CASSDPFRVAVNTGELFF

j_call: TRBJ1-2
v_call: TRBV7-2
cdr3_aa: CASTQPDIRKASYGYTF

j_call: TRBJ2-3
v_call: TRBV11-2
cdr3_aa: CASSLAAGITDTQYF

j_call: TRBJ2-6
v_call: TRBV5-6
cdr3_aa: CASSFLYSGANVLTF

j_call: TRBJ1-5
v_call: TRBV28
cdr3_aa: CASSLGTERVSPRGQPQHF

j_call: TRBJ2-7
v_call: TRBV4-1
cdr3_aa: CASSQAGRYEQYF

j_call: TRBJ2-1
v_call: TRBV10-2
cdr3_aa: CASSTPAGGYPYNEQFF

j_call: TRBJ2-5
v_call: TRBV11-2
cdr3_aa: CASSLGLVTGVKETQYF

j_call: TRBJ1-4
v_call: TRBV5-1
cdr3_aa: CASSDPITGRNEKLFF

j_call: TRBJ1-1
v_call: TRBV27
cdr3_aa: CASSFWGVTNTEAFF

j_call: TRBJ2-3
v_call: TRBV5-1
cdr3_aa: CASSLTERGVTDTQYF

j_call: TRBJ1-2
v_call: TRBV15
cdr3_aa: CATSRERPGQVNNYGYTF

j_call: TRBJ2-7
v_call: TRBV7-9
cdr3_aa: CASSSQDRGLRGEQYF

j_call: TRBJ2-5
v_call: TRBV7-9
cdr3_aa: CASSFMEGGQETQYF

j_call: TRBJ2-7
v_call: TRBV5-4
cdr3_aa: CASSLAAGHEQYF

j_call: TRBJ2-3
v_call: TRBV27
cdr3_aa: CASSLGQGADTQYF

j_call: TRBJ2-1
v_call: TRBV11-2
cdr3_aa: CASSQLAEGIYEQFF

j_call: TRBJ2-1
v_call: TRBV7-3
cdr3_aa: CASSPRDFKQFF

j_call: TRBJ2-1
v_call: TRBV11-2
cdr3_aa: CASSLGRAGGRNEQFF

j_call: TRBJ2-1
v_call: TRBV7-9
cdr3_aa: CASSHRDRGDNEQFF

j_call: TRBJ2-6
v_call: TRBV6-1
cdr3_aa: CASSEYSGPTSGANVLTF

j_call: TRBJ2-7
v_call: TRBV11-2
cdr3_aa: CASSWTGAYEQYF

j_call: TRBJ2-2
v_call: TRBV4-3
cdr3_aa: CASSQETSGDTGELFF

j_call: TRBJ2-7
v_call: TRBV11-2
cdr3_aa: CASSWTSAHEQYF

j_call: TRBJ2-3
v_call: TRBV5-1
cdr3_aa: CASSSHGWSLLEGSTDTQYF